Listed here are 8 T cell receptor beta chains from one sample, sequenced in a study of blood T cell repertoires in COVID-19. Assay used: immunoSEQ multiplex PCR; TCRdb lists only in-frame clones, some missing. The sample has 75,000 to 95,000 clones, about 88% seen once. The sequencing sample was made of peripheral blood. The receptors were sampled from a woman of 80 years or more with acute or convalescent COVID-19.

V gene TRBV21-1 combines with J gene TRBJ2-4; the table assigns TRBD2, which was not confirmed against the DNA. TRBV21-1 is described as a pseudogene. CDR3 length: 16 residues. The CDR3 region has the DNA TGTGCCAGCAGCCAAAGTAGGGGGGGCTGGGGAGACATTCAGTACTTC. Translating it yields CASSQSRGGWGDIQYF.

J is TRBJ2-1 and V is TRBV7-9, with a tentative D call TRBD2 (6 bases). Germline CDR1 SEHNR, CDR2 FQNEAQ (reference sequence). V was shortened by 1 base and J by 8 bases, with 21 bases between the two germline ends. The CDR3 runs to 17 residues. The CDR3 loop is CASSLGSVGGPDYEQFF. CDR3 DNA sequence: TGTGCCAGCAGCTTAGGTTCTGTTGGAGGGCCGGATTATGAGCAGTTCTTC. Combining the CDR3 with reference TRBV7-9 and TRBJ2-1 gives the whole variable domain DTGVSQNPRHKITKRGQNVTFRCDPISEHNRLYWYRQTLGQGPEFLTYFQNEAQLEKSRLLSDRFSAERPKGSFSTLEIQRTEQGDSAMYLCASSLGSVGGPDYEQFFGPGTRLTVL.

The chain recombines TRBV4-3 with TRBJ1-4; 10 nucleotides agree with TRBD1. CDR3 length equals 19 residues. V was clipped by 0 bases and J by 7 bases; unmatched bases: 14. Per the germline V gene, CDR1 is LGHNA and CDR2 is YSLEER. The DNA for the CDR3 is TGCGCCAGCAGCCAAGATCTTAGGATGGACAGGGGGTTATTTGAAAAACTGTTTTTT. It encodes CASSQDLRMDRGLFEKLFF.

The chain uses TRBV10-3 and TRBJ2-7; a possible D gene is TRBD1 (6 bases). In germline, CDR1 is ENHRY, CDR2 SYGVKD. The CDR3 is 14 residues long. The V and J ends lost 4 bases and 2 bases respectively, with 12 bases between them. The CDR3 reads CAISGGTPTYEQYF. Written as DNA, the CDR3 is TGTGCCATCAGTGGGGGGACACCAACCTACGAGCAGTACTTC.

This clone was seen once. The gene calls are TRBV30 and TRBJ2-5; D call uncertain. CDR1 and CDR2 (germline): GTSNPN, SVGIG (reference sequence). Trimming stripped 2 bases from V and 0 bases from J, with 7 bases between. This CDR3 spans 13 amino acids. CDR3 coding DNA: TGTGCCTGGAGTCCATTGTACCAAGAGACCCAGTACTTC. This gives the protein CAWSPLYQETQYF.

This chain uses TRBV7-9 with TRBJ1-3, with D possibly being TRBD1 (5 bases). Germline V gives CDR1 SEHNR, CDR2 FQNEAQ (reference sequence). Trimming shortened V by 5 bases and J by 0 bases, and 11 bases separated the two germline ends. This CDR3 has 15 residues. The CDR3 DNA reads TGTGCCAGCAGCCATCGACAGTACTCTGGAAACACCATATATTTT. This translates into CASSHRQYSGNTIYF.

V gene TRBV3-1 (or the pseudogene TRBV3-2) combines with J gene TRBJ2-1; 8 positions match TRBD2. The CDR3 sequence is 13 residues long. Germline V lookup: CDR1 LGHDT, CDR2 YNNKEL (reference sequence). Unmatched junction bases numbered 5, after V lost 4 bases and J lost 9 bases. CDR3 sequence: CASSRSGTSEQFF. CDR3 sequence (DNA): TGTGCCAGCAGCCGCAGCGGGACTAGTGAGCAGTTCTTC.

The chain recombines TRBV4-2 with TRBJ1-6, with TRBD1 as a possible D gene (6 bases). The CDR3 totals 15 residues. V gave up 1 base and J gave up 7 bases, with 11 bases separating them. The germline V gene has CDR1 LGHNA and CDR2 YNFKEQ. The CDR3 bases are TGTGCCAGCAGCCAAGGTCCAGGGGAAAATTCACCCCTCCACTTT. It yields the protein CASSQGPGENSPLHF.